The clone carrying this TCR beta chain was detected a few times. What it binds is not known. Germline CDR1 and CDR2: MDHEN and SYDVKM. The CDR3 spans 17 residues. The ends were cut back, 6 bases at V and 10 bases at J, with 27 bases in the middle. In the PCR, 60 Vbeta and 13 Jbeta primers were used. The repertoire was sequenced with immunoSEQ multiplex PCR; TCRdb's copy has only in-frame clones and lacks some. The sample contains some 200,000 clones, 76% of which appear only once. The data are from a study of cytomegalovirus exposure and HLA in healthy donors. Study results and limitations: It was reportedly the case that the classifier diagnosed cytomegalovirus status with high specificity and sensitivity.

Sequences were obtained from PBMCs. The clonotype was recovered from a man aged 18 to 30 in good health and CMV-seronegative. This chain links TRBV28 with TRBJ1-4; possibly TRBD1 for D (6 bases). The CDR3: CASRSSILRGWDRKLFF. In DNA form, the CDR3 reads TGTGCCAGCAGGTCATCAATCCTCAGGGGATGGGATCGAAAACTGTTTTTT.